This TCR beta chain was identified in a study of human T cells and chemical hapten exposure. The time point was: patch test 3, about 24 weeks after DPC sensitization. As to treatment: therapeutic diphenylcyclopropenone sensitization with weekly scalp DPC. Donors, patients with alopecia ranging from 18 to 70 years old and judged suitable for DPC, provided samples. As originally analysed: Samples held a median of around 92,000 TCRs, range about 23,224–700,000. MiXCR was run by TCRdb on the RACE reads, yielding one entry per CDR3 protein. The V and J calls were not made by the authors but by TCRdb's processing. The table shows 85,000 to 100,000 distinct CDR3 sequences, with 25% to 30% occurring only once. This clonotype turned up a few times. The receptor was derived from a man aged 40-49 years with alopecia areata. Some clones in this sample may be carry-over from other donors' samples. The sample was whole blood, taken in connection with sensitization to the hapten diphenylcyclopropenone (DPC).

CDR3 protein: CSASRTGITDTQYF. In nucleotides, the CDR3 is TGCAGTGCATCTAGGACAGGGATCACAGATACGCAGTATTTT. This chain uses TRBV20-1 with TRBJ2-3; 8 nucleotides line up with TRBD1. The germline CDR1 and CDR2 sequences are DFQATT and SNEGSKA (reference sequence). This CDR3 is built from 14 residues. With V trimmed by 6 bases and J by 2 bases, 7 bases remained unmatched.